This T cell receptor (beta chain) is drawn from a study of OX40 agonist ivuxolimab in advanced cancers. Study results and caveats: CD8+ T cells were the subset that, on average, had more expanded clones than CD4+.

People who had autoimmune disease history or systemic immunosuppression were excluded. Sampling of blood occurred at baseline, cycle 4 day 1, and cycle 7 day 1. A remark on this clone: Antigen: not known.

Sequencing was performed with immunoSEQ multiplex PCR; in TCRdb, only in-frame clones are kept and a portion is missing. The sample holds more than 85,000 clones, roughly 87% seen once. Germline V gene sequence: CDR1 SGHVS, CDR2 FQNEAQ. J lost 2 bases, V lost 2 bases, and 11 bases had no gene match. The CDR3 extends over 18 amino acids. The source was CD4+ or CD8+ T cells sorted from blood, collected in a trial of the OX40 agonist ivuxolimab. The TCR sequence derives from an adult with an advanced solid tumor such as melanoma, head and neck, liver or kidney cancer. This chain joins TRBV7-8 and TRBJ2-3; 9 bases are shared with TRBD1. CDR3 sequence (DNA): TGTGCCAGCAGCTTAAGACTGGATCGGGACAGGGTCACAGATACGCAGTATTTT. This codes for CASSLRLDRDRVTDTQYF.